These 2 T cell receptor beta chains were all obtained from the same sample, sequenced in a study of regulatory T cells in long-lasting Graves disease. The time point denotes: newly diagnosed GD, antithyroid drugs for less than 3 months. From RNA extracted from PBMCs, the TCR library was made. Building the TCR beta libraries relied on iRepertoire HTBI primers, and CDR3 regions underwent Arm-PCR. MiXCR was run by TCRdb on the multiplex PCR reads, yielding one entry per CDR3 protein. The sample includes 400,000 to 500,000 distinct CDR3 sequences, roughly 17% of them seen just once. Another study also made use of these data, one on T cells in Graves' hyperthyroidism and ophthalmopathy.

Specimen: peripheral blood mononuclear cells (PBMCs), collected at new diagnosis, from a patient treated with antithyroid drugs. The receptors stem from a woman younger than 45 with Graves disease.

There are a few counts of this clonotype. The chain uses TRBV19 and TRBJ1-1; D is perhaps TRBD1 (5 bases). Germline V lookup: CDR1 LNHDA, CDR2 SQIVND (reference sequence). The CDR3 spans 14 residues. V was trimmed by 3 bases and J by 2 bases, leaving 10 bases between them. As DNA, the CDR3 is TGTGCCAGTAGTATCGGGACCGCTAACACTGAAGCTTTCTTT. Protein sequence: CASSIGTANTEAFF.

The V gene is TRBV19, the J gene TRBJ1-5; 12 nucleotides agree with TRBD1. The CDR3 runs 17 residues. Unmatched junction bases numbered 6, after V lost 0 bases and J lost 6 bases. Germline CDR1 and CDR2: LNHDA and SQIVND (reference sequence). The CDR3 is CASSIEGGTGGVQPQHF. CDR3 sequence (DNA): TGTGCCAGTAGTATAGAAGGAGGGACAGGGGGCGTTCAGCCCCAGCATTTT.